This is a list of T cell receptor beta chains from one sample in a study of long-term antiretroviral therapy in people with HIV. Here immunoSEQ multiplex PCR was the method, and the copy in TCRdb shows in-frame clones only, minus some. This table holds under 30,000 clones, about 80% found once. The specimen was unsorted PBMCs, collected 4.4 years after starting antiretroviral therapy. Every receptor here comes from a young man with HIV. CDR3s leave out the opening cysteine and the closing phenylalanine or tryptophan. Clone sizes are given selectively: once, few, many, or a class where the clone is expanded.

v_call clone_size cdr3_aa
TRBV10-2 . ASNDRGGAGGELF
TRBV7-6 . ASSSGGPAGELF
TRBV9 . ASSVIGIRNEQF
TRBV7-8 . ASSPGGPNEQF
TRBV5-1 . ASSPYRGSTEAF
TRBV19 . ASSRLSSYEQY
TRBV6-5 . ASLGNTEAF
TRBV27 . ASNPTAILNQPQH
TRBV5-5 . ASSLVYPVNEQF
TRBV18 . ASSPKQGSSYEQY
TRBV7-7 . ASSWGTSGNYEQY
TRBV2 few ASSLAGTREQY
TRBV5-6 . ASSTPGRSNEKLF
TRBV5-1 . ASSLLSSGYNEQF
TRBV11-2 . ASSFSYEQY
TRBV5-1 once ASSLRLAGSDTQY
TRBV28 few ASSLGTAGYEQY